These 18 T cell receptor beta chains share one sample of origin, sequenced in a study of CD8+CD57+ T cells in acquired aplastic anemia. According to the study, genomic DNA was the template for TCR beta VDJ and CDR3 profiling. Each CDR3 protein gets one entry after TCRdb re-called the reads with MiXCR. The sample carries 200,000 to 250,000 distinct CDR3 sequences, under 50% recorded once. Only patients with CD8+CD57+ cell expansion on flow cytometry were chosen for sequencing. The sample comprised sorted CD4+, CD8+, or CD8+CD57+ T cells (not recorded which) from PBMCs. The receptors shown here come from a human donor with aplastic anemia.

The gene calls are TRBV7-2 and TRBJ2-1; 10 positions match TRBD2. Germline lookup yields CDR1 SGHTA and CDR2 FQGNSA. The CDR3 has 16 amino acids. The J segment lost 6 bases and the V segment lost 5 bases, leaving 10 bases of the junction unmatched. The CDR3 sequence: CASSATRTSGFNEQFF. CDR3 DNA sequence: TGTGCCAGCAGCGCGACCAGGACTAGCGGTTTCAATGAGCAGTTCTTC.

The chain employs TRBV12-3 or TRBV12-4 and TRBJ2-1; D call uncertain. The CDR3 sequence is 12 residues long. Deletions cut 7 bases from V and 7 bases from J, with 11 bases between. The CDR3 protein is CASTYPANEQFF. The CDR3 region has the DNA TGTGCCAGCACCTACCCAGCGAATGAGCAGTTCTTC.

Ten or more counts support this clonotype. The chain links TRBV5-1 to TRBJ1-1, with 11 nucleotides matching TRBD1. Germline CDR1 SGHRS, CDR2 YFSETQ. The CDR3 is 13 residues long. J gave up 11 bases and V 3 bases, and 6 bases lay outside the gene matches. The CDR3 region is CASSSPGTGGAFF. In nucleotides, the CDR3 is TGCGCCAGCAGCTCGCCAGGGACAGGGGGGGCTTTCTTT.

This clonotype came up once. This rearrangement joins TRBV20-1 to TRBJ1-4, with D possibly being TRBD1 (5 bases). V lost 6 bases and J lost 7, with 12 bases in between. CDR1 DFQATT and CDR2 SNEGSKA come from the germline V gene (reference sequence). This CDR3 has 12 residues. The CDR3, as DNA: TGCAGTGCAAATCGACAGATTGAAAAACTGTTTTTT. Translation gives CSANRQIEKLFF.

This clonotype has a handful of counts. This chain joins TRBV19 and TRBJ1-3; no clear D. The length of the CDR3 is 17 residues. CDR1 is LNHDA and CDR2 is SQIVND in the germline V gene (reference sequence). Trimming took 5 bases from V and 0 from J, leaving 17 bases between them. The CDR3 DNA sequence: TGTGCCAGTAGTGGCCCTGGGAGGCTGTGCTCTGGAAACACCATATATTTT. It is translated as CASSGPGRLCSGNTIYF. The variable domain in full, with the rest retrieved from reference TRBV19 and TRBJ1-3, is DGGITQSPKYLFRKEGQNVTLSCEQNLNHDAMYWYRQDPGQGLRLIYYSQIVNDFQKGDIAEGYSVSREKKESFPLTVTSAQKNPTAFYLCASSGPGRLCSGNTIYFGEGSWLTVV.

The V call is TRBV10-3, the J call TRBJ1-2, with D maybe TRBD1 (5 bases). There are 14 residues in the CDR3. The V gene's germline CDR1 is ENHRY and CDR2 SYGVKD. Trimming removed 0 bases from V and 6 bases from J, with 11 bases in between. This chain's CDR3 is CAISESGWDDGYTF. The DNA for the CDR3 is TGTGCCATCAGTGAGTCGGGTTGGGACGATGGCTACACCTTC.

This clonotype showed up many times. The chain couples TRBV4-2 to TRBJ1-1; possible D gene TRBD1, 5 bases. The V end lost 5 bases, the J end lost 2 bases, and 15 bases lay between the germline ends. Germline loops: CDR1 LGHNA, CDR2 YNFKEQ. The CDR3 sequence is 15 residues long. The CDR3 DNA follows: TGTGCCAGCAGCACTCGACAGAACTTCAACACTGAAGCTTTCTTT. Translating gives CASSTRQNFNTEAFF.

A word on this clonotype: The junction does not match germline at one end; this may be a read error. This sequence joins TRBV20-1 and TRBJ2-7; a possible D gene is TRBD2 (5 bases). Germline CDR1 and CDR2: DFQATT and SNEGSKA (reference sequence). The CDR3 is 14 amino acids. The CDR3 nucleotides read TGCAGTGCTAGTGCCAAGCGAGGCACCGGGGAGCTGTACTTC. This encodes CSASAKRGTGELYF.

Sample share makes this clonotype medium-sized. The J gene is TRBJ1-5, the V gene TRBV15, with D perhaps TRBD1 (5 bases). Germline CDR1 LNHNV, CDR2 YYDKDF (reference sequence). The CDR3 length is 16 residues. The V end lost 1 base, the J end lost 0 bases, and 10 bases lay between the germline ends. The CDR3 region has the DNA TGTGCCACCAGCAGAGCGGGGGTTTATAGCAATCAGCCCCAGCATTTT. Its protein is CATSRAGVYSNQPQHF.

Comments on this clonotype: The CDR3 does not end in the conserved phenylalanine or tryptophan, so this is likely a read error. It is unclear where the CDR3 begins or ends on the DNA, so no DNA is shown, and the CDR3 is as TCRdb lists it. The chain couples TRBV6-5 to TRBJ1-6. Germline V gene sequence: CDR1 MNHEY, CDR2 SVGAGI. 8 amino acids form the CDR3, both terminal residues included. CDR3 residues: CASSYRRR.

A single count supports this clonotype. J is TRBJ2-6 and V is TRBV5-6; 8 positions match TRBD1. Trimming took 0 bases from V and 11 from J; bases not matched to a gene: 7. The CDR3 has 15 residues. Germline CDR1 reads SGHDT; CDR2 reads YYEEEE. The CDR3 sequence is CASSLDRQGSYVLTF. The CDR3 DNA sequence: TGTGCCAGCAGCTTGGACAGACAGGGGTCCTACGTCCTGACTTTC.

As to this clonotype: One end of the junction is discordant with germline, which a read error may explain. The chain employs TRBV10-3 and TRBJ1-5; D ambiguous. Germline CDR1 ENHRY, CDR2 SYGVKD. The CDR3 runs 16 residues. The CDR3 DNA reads TGTGCCAGCAGTTCCGTGTTCACTACTAGCAATCAGCCCCAGCATTTT. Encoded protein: CASSSVFTTSNQPQHF.

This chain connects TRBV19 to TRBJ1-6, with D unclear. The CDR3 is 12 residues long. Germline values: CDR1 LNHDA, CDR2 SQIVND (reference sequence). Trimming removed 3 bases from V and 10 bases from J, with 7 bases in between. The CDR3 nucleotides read TGTGCCAGTAGTATGCTGGGATCACCCCTCCACTTT. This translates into CASSMLGSPLHF.

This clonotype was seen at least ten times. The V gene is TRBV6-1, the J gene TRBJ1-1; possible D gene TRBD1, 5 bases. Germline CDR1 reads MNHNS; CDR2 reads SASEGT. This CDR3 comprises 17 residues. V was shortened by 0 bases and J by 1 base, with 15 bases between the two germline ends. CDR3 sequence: CASSEATLGTGNTEAFF. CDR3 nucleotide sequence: TGTGCCAGCAGTGAAGCCACCCTCGGGACGGGGAACACTGAAGCTTTCTTT.

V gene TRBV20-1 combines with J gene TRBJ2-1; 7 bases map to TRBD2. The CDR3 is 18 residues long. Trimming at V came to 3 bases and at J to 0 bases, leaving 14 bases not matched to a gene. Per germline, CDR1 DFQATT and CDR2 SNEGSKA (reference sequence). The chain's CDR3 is CSASGQPLGRGSYNEQFF. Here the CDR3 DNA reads TGCAGTGCTAGTGGGCAACCCTTGGGGAGGGGCTCCTACAATGAGCAGTTCTTC.

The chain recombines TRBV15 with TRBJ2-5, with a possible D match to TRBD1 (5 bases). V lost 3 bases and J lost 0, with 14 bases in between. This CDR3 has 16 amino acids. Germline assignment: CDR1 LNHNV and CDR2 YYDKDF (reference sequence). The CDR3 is CATSRARTSNQETQYF. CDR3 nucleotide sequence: TGTGCCACCAGCAGGGCTAGGACAAGCAACCAAGAGACCCAGTACTTC.

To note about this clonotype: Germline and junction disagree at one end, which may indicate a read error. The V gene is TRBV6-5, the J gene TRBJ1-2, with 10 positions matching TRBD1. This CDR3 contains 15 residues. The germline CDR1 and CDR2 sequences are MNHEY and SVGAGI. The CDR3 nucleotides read TGCGCCAGCAGTTACTCGCGGACAGGGGGGAATGGCTACACCTTC. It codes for CASSYSRTGGNGYTF.

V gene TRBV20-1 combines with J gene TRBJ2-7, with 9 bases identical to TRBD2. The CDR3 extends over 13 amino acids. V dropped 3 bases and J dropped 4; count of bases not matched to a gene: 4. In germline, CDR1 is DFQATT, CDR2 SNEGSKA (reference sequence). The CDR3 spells CSARTSGLYEQYF. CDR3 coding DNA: TGCAGTGCTAGGACTAGCGGATTATACGAGCAGTACTTC.